Presented here are 15 T cell receptor beta chains from one specimen sequenced in a study of regulatory T cells in long-lasting Graves disease. Time point: persistent/refractory GD, antithyroid drugs over 5 years with positive TRAb. The TCR library used RNA extracted from PBMCs. iRepertoire HTBI primers and Arm-PCR of CDR3 regions built TCR beta libraries. TCRdb reprocessed the multiplex PCR reads with MiXCR, giving one entry per CDR3 protein. There are 310,000 or so distinct CDR3 sequences in the sample; under 25% occur only once, and about 56% lies in the top ten. The specimen was peripheral blood mononuclear cells (PBMCs), collected when the disease was refractory, from a patient treated with antithyroid drugs. The receptors were gathered from a female donor with Graves disease.

This clonotype was recorded once. CDR3 in DNA: TGCAGTGCTAGACCTGGACTAGCGGGAGGGCGGGAGACCCAGTACTTC. Protein product: CSARPGLAGGRETQYF. The J gene is TRBJ2-5, the V gene TRBV20-1; 15 nucleotides align to TRBD2. Germline loops: CDR1 DFQATT, CDR2 SNEGSKA (reference sequence). V was pared by 2 bases and J by 5 bases, with 6 bases of the junction left unmatched. The CDR3 has 16 residues.

Comments on this clonotype: A single base separates this from a much larger clone, so it may be a read error. The V gene is TRBV12-3 or TRBV12-4, the J gene TRBJ2-3, with TRBD2 as a possible D gene (6 bases). This CDR3 comprises 16 residues. CDR3 sequence: CASSLAGPPATGTQYF. In nucleotides, the CDR3 is TGTGCCAGCAGTTTGGCGGGACCTCCCGCCACAGGTACGCAGTATTTT.

This clonotype was seen more than once but under ten times. A read error may explain this, as a much larger clone is one base away. The rearrangement uses TRBV28 and TRBJ2-7, with a weak D call TRBD1 (6 bases). The germline gives CDR1 MDHEN, CDR2 SYDVKM. The CDR3 is 12 amino acids. CDR3 DNA: TGTGCCGGCAGTTTCAGGGGAAGCAAGCAGTACTTC. Protein: CAGSFRGSKQYF.

In this sample, this clonotype turned up a few times. The rearrangement joins TRBV6-5 to TRBJ2-1; D gene ambiguous. The CDR3 has 17 amino acids. V gave up 4 bases and J gave up 3 bases, with 19 bases separating them. Germline CDR1 is MNHEY and CDR2 is SVGAGI. The CDR3 region is CASSSTIKGIDYNEQFF. The CDR3 DNA is TGTGCCAGCAGTTCCACAATAAAGGGTATTGACTACAATGAGCAGTTCTTC.

This clonotype was detected once. This rearrangement joins TRBV30 to TRBJ1-6; a possible D gene is TRBD1 (5 bases). The germline CDR1 and CDR2 sequences are GTSNPN and SVGIG (reference sequence). The CDR3 extends over 13 amino acids. Deletions cut 4 bases from V and 7 bases from J, with 11 bases between. The CDR3 protein is CAWTGLLNSPLHF. In nucleotides, the CDR3 is TGTGCCTGGACGGGACTTCTGAATTCACCCCTCCACTTT.

The chain is built from TRBV5-6 and TRBJ1-2; D gene unclear. Trimming took off 4 bases at V and 0 bases at J, with 10 bases between the two ends. This CDR3 region has 14 residues. Germline V gene lookup returns CDR1 SGHDT and CDR2 YYEEEE. CDR3 coding DNA: TGTGCCAGCAGCCTTAGGGTTACTAACTATGGCTACACCTTC. Translation gives CASSLRVTNYGYTF. The variable domain in full, with the rest retrieved from reference TRBV5-6 and TRBJ1-2, is DAGVTQSPTHLIKTRGQQVTLRCSPKSGHDTVSWYQQALGQGPQFIFQYYEEEERQRGNFPDRFSGHQFPNYSSELNVNALLLGDSALYLCASSLRVTNYGYTFGSGTRLTVV.

This clonotype was seen more than once but under ten times. The CDR3 coding sequence is TGTGCCAGCAGCTTACTAGCGGGAGGGCCAGGGACCGGGGAGCTGTTTTTT. It encodes CASSLLAGGPGTGELFF. The chain joins TRBV6-5 to TRBJ2-2; 13 bases line up with TRBD2. In germline, CDR1 is MNHEY, CDR2 SVGAGI. The V and J ends lost 6 bases and 5 bases, in that order; junction bases with no gene match: 9. The CDR3 is 17 amino acids.

This clonotype has more than one count but fewer than ten. The chain is built from TRBV6-2 or TRBV6-3 and TRBJ2-5; weak D call: TRBD2 (6 bases). Germline V gene sequence: CDR1 MNHEY, CDR2 SVGEGT. V was cut by 2 bases and J by 5 bases, with 9 bases left in between. CDR3 length equals 13 residues. The CDR3 is CASSYPGEETQYF. Here the CDR3 DNA reads TGTGCCAGCAGTTACCCGGGGGAGGAGACCCAGTACTTC.

This clonotype was observed a few times. The chain joins TRBV10-3 to TRBJ2-7; D call uncertain. Trimming cost V 3 bases and J 0 bases, with 12 bases left between them. The CDR3 contains 15 residues. Germline V gives CDR1 ENHRY, CDR2 SYGVKD. This CDR3 is CAISDPRTSSYEQYF. DNA for the CDR3: TGTGCCATCAGTGATCCTCGGACGAGCTCCTACGAGCAGTACTTC.

This clonotype was seen only a few times. The J gene is TRBJ2-5, the V gene TRBV5-8, with TRBD2 as a possible D gene (6 bases). The CDR3 extends over 15 amino acids. With 3 bases removed from V and 3 bases from J, the gap between germline ends came to 15 bases. Germline lookup yields CDR1 SGHTS and CDR2 YDEGEE. The CDR3 coding sequence is TGTGCCAGCAGCTCCGCGGGACGGTCAGAAGAGACCCAGTACTTC. The encoded protein is CASSSAGRSEETQYF.

This clonotype was detected a few times. The chain couples TRBV7-9 to TRBJ1-1; TRBD1 is a possible D gene (5 bases). V lost 3 bases and J 6 bases, leaving 11 bases between the germline ends. The CDR3 runs to 13 residues. CDR1 SEHNR and CDR2 FQNEAQ come from the germline V gene (reference sequence). DNA of the CDR3: TGTGCCAGCAGCTTCGCAGGGCGAGCTGAAGCTTTCTTT. Its protein product is CASSFAGRAEAFF. The full variable domain, with the rest looked up from reference TRBV7-9 and TRBJ1-1, is DTGVSQNPRHKITKRGQNVTFRCDPISEHNRLYWYRQTLGQGPEFLTYFQNEAQLEKSRLLSDRFSAERPKGSFSTLEIQRTEQGDSAMYLCASSFAGRAEAFFGQGTRLTVV.

In its sample, this clonotype was seen many times. The V gene is TRBV28, the J gene TRBJ1-5; tentatively, D is TRBD1 (5 bases). Germline CDR1 reads MDHEN; CDR2 reads SYDVKM. V lost 2 bases to trimming and J lost 9 bases, with 14 bases between them. This CDR3 is 14 amino acids long. The CDR3 nucleotides are TGTGCCAGCAGTTTAGAGGGGCCCGGGATGCCCCAGCATTTT. Translation gives CASSLEGPGMPQHF.

This chain joins TRBV28 and TRBJ1-1; D is ambiguous. The CDR3 sequence is 14 residues long. CDR1 and CDR2 from the germline V gene are MDHEN and SYDVKM. The V and J ends lost 3 bases and 2 bases respectively, with 10 bases between them. The CDR3 loop is CASSLSNGNTEAFF. The CDR3 DNA follows: TGTGCCAGCAGTTTGTCCAACGGAAACACTGAAGCTTTCTTT. The complete variable domain, with remaining parts taken from reference TRBV28 and TRBJ1-1, reads DVKVTQSSRYLVKRTGEKVFLECVQDMDHENMFWYRQDPGLGLRLIYFSYDVKMKEKGDIPEGYSVSREKKERFSLILESASTNQTSMYLCASSLSNGNTEAFFGQGTRLTVV.

This clonotype was detected only a few times. The chain uses TRBV18 and TRBJ1-4; D gene ambiguous. CDR3 length: 16 residues. CDR1 is KGHSH, CDR2 LQKENI, per germline. Trimming left V 3 bases short and J 6 bases short, with 17 bases between. The CDR3 coding sequence is TGTGCCAGCTCACCTTCTCGATTTGACCGCTATGAAAAACTGTTTTTT. It specifies CASSPSRFDRYEKLFF.

This clonotype showed up just a few times. The chain links TRBV6-1 to TRBJ2-5, with TRBD2 as a possible D gene (6 bases). The germline V gene has CDR1 MNHNS and CDR2 SASEGT. Trimming took off 5 bases at V and 1 base at J, with 11 bases between the two ends. The CDR3 runs to 14 residues. The CDR3 DNA follows: TGTGCCAGCAGTAGTGGGGGGATCCAAGAGACCCAGTACTTC. Translating it yields CASSSGGIQETQYF.